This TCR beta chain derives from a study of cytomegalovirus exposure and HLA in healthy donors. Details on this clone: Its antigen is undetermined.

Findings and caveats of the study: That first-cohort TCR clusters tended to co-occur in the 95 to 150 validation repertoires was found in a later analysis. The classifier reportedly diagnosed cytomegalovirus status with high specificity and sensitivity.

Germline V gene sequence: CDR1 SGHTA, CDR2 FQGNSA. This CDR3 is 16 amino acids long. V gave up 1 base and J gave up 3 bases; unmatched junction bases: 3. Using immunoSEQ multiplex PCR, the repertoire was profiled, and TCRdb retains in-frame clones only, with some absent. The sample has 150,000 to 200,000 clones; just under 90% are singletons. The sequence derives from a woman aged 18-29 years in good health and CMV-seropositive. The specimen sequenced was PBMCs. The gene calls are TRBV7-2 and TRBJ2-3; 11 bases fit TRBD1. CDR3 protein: CASSLVGTGGTDTQYF. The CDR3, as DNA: TGTGCCAGCAGCTTAGTCGGGACAGGGGGTACAGATACGCAGTATTTT.